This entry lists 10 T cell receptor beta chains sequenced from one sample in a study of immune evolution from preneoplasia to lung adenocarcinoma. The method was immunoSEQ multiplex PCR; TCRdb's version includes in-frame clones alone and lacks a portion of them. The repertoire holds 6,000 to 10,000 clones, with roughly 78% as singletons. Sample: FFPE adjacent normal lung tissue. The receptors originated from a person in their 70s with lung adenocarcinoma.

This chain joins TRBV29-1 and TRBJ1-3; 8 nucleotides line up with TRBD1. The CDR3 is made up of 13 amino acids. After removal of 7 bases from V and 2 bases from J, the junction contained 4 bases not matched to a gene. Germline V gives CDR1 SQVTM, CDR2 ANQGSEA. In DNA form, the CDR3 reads TGCAGCGCTACGGACAGGGCTGGAAACACCATATATTTT. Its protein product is CSATDRAGNTIYF.

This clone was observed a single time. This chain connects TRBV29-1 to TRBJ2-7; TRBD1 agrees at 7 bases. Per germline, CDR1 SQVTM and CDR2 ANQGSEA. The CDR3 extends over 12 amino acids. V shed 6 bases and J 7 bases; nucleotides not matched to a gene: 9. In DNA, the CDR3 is TGCAGCGTCAGACAGGGCCCGAGGGAGCAGTACTTC. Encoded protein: CSVRQGPREQYF.

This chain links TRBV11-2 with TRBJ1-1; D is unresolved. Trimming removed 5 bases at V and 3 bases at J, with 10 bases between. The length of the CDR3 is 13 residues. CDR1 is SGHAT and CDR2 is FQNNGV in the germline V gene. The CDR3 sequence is CASSPELYTEAFF. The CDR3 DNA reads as TGTGCCAGCAGCCCCGAGTTGTACACTGAAGCTTTCTTT.

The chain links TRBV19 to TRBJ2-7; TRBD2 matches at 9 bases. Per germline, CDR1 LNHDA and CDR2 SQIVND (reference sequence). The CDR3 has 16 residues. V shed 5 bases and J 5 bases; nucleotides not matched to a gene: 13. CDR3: CASSPSFSGRGDEQYF. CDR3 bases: TGTGCCAGTAGTCCCTCATTTAGCGGGAGAGGGGACGAGCAGTACTTC.

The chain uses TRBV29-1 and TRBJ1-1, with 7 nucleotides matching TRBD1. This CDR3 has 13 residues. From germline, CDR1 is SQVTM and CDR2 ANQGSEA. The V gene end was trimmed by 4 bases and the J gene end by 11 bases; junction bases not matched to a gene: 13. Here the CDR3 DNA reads TGCAGCGTTGGACAGGGATCAATGGTCGGGGCTTTCTTT. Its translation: CSVGQGSMVGAFF.

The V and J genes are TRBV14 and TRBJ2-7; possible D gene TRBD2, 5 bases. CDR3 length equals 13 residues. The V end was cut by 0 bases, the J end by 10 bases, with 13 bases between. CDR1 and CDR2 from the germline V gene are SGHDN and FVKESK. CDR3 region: CASSQDRGAVQYF. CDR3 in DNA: TGTGCCAGCAGCCAAGATCGGGGTGCCGTACAGTACTTC.

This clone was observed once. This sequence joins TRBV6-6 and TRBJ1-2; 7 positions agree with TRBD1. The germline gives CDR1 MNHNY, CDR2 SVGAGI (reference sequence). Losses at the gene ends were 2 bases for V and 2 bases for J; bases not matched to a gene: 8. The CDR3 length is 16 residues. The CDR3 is CASSYRDGTANYGYTF. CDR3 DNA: TGTGCCAGCAGTTACCGCGACGGGACAGCAAACTATGGCTACACCTTC.

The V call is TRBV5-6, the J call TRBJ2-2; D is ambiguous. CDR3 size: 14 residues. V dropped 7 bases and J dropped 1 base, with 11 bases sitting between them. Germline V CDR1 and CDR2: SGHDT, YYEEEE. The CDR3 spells CASGSLMNTGELFF. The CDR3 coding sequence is TGTGCCAGCGGATCCCTTATGAACACCGGGGAGCTGTTTTTT.

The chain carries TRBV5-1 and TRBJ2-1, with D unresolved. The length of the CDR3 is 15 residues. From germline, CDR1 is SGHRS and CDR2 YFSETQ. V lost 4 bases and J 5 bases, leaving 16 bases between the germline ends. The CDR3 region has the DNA TGCGCCAGCAGCCTTGATCTGGCTTCTAACAATGAGCAGTTCTTC. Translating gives CASSLDLASNNEQFF.

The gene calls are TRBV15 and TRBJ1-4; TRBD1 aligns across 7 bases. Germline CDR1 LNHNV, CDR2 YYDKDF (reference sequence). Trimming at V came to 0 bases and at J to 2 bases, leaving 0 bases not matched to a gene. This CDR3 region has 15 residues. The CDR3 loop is CATSREQGTNEKLFF. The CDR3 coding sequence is TGTGCCACCAGCAGAGAACAGGGGACTAATGAAAAACTGTTTTTT.